Described below is a single TCR beta chain sequence and its context. What it binds is unknown. The source of the sample is a study of cytomegalovirus exposure and HLA in healthy donors. Study as a whole: Across 350 to 500 genotyped donors, over 70% landed in the Caucasian-associated ancestry cluster. Points from the study as a whole: Cytomegalovirus-associated TCR beta chains were listed, numbering 150 to 200. Equally common other TCR beta chains were less clonally expanded than HLA-associated ones, a later analysis found.

Trimming shortened V by 6 bases and J by 7 bases, and 19 bases separated the two germline ends. Germline CDR1 ENHRY, CDR2 SYGVKD. The CDR3 consists of 16 residues. A multiplex PCR was run with 60 Vbeta primers and 13 Jbeta primers. Only in-frame clones appear in the TCRdb table, and some are missing; sequencing was by immunoSEQ multiplex PCR. The sample data list roughly 120,000 clones. This TCR was recovered from a man aged 35-49 years in good health and CMV-seropositive. The chain employs TRBV10-3 and TRBJ1-6; D is perhaps TRBD1 (6 bases). The sample was PBMCs. CDR3 DNA: TGTGCCATCAGCCAAGAGCACGGACAGAGCAATTCACCCCTCCACTTT. It codes for CAISQEHGQSNSPLHF.